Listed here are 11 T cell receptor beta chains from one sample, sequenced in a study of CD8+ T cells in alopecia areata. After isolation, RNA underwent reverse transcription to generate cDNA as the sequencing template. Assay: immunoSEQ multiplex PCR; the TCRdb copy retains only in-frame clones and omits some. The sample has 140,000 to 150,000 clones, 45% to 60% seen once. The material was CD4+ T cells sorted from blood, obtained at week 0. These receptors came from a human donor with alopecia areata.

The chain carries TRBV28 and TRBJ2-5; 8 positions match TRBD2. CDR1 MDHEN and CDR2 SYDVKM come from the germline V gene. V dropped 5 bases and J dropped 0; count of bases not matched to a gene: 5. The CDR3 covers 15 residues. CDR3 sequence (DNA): TGTGCCAGCAGTCTTACTAGCGGATACCAAGAGACCCAGTACTTC. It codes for CASSLTSGYQETQYF.

CDR3 in amino acids: CASGPWEYDEQYF. The DNA of the CDR3 is TGTGCCAGCGGCCCCTGGGAGTACGACGAGCAGTACTTC. This chain joins TRBV25-1 and TRBJ2-7, with D tentatively TRBD2 (5 bases). CDR1 and CDR2 (germline): MGHDK, SYGVNS. CDR3 length equals 13 residues. The germline V and J ends were trimmed by 8 bases and 5 bases, with 16 bases remaining between them.

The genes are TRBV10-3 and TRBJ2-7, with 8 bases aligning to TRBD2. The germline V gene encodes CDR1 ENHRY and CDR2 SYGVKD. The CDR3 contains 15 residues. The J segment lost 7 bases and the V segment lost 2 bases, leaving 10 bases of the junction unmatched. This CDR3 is CAISEEDGRAEEQYF. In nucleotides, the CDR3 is TGTGCCATCAGTGAGGAGGACGGGAGGGCCGAGGAGCAGTACTTC.

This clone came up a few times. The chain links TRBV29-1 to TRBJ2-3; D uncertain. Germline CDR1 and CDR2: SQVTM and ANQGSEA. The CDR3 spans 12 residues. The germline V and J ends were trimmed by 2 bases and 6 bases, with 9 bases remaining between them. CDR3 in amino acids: CSVEPEWDTQYF. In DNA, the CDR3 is TGCAGCGTTGAACCGGAATGGGATACGCAGTATTTT.

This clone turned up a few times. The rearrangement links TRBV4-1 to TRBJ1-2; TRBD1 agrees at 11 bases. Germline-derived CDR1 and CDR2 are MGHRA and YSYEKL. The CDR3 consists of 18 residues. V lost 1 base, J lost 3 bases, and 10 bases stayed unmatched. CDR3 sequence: CASSQGTGGSAGDYGYTF. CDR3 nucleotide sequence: TGCGCCAGCAGCCAAGGGACAGGGGGCTCCGCGGGGGACTATGGCTACACCTTC.

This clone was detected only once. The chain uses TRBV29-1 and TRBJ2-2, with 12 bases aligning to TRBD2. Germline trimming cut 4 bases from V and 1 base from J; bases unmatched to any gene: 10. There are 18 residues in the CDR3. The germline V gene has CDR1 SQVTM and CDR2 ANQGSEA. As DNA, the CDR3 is TGCAGCGTTGGGGAACTAGCGGGAGGATGGGAGAACACCGGGGAGCTGTTTTTT. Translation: CSVGELAGGWENTGELFF.

CDR3 nucleotide sequence: TGCAGCGTTCTATCTAGAAGGGTTAAGGAAAACATTCAGTACTTC. Translated: CSVLSRRVKENIQYF. The rearrangement joins TRBV29-1 to TRBJ2-4; D uncertain. Per germline, CDR1 SQVTM and CDR2 ANQGSEA. The CDR3 contains 15 residues. Trimming took 5 bases from V and 5 from J, leaving 19 bases between them.

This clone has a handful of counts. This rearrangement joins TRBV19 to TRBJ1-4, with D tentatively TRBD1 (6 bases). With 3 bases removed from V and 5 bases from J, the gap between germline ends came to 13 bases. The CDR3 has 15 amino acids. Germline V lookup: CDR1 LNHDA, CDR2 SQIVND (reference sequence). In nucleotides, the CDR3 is TGTGCCAGTAGTATTCCGGGACATGGAAATGAAAAACTGTTTTTT. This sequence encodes CASSIPGHGNEKLFF.

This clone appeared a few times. The CDR3, as DNA: TGTGCCAGCAGCTTAACAACAGATCGAGACACCATATATTTT. Its protein product is CASSLTTDRDTIYF. The genes are TRBV7-9 and TRBJ1-3; unclear D gene. The V end lost 2 bases, the J end lost 8 bases, and 13 bases lay between the germline ends. Germline CDR1 and CDR2: SEHNR and FQNEAQ (reference sequence). The CDR3 extends over 14 amino acids.

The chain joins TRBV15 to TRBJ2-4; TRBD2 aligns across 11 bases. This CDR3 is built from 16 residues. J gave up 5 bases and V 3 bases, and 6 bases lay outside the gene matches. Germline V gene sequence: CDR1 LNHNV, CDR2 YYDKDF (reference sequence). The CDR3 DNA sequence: TGTGCCACCAGCAGGTCACTAGCGGGAGTCGAAAACATTCAGTACTTC. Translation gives CATSRSLAGVENIQYF.

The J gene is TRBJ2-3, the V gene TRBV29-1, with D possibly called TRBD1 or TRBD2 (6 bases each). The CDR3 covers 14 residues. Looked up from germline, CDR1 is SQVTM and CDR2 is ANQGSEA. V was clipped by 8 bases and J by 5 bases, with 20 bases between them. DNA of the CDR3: TGCAGCACCTCGGGGGCAGGCAGGGGAGATACGCAGTATTTT. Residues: CSTSGAGRGDTQYF.